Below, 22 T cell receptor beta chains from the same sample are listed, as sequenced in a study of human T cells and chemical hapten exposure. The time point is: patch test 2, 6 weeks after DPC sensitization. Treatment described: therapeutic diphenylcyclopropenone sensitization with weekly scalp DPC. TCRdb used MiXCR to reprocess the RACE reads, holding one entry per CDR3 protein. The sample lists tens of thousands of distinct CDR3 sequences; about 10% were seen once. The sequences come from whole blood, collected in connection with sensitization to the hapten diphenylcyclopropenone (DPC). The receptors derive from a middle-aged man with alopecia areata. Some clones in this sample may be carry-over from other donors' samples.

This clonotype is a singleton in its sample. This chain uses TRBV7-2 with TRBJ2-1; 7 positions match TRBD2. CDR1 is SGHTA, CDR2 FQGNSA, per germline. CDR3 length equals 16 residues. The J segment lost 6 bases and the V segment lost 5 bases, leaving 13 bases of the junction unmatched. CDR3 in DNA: TGTGCCAGCAGCCCTATAGCCGGGACTACTTTCAATGAGCAGTTCTTC. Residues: CASSPIAGTTFNEQFF.

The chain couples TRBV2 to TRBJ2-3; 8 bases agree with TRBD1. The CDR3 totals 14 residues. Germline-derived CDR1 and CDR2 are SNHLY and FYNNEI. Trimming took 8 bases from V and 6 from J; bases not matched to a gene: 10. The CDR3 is CASPVGRGQDTQYF. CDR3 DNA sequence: TGTGCCAGCCCGGTAGGCAGGGGGCAGGATACGCAGTATTTT.

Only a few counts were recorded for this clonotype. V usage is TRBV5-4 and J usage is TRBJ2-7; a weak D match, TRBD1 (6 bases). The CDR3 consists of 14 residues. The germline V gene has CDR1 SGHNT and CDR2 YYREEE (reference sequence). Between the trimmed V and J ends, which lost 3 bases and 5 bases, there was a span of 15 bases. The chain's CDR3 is CASSSFRTAHEQYV. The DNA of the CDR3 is TGTGCCAGCAGCTCCTTCAGGACAGCGCACGAGCAGTACGTC.

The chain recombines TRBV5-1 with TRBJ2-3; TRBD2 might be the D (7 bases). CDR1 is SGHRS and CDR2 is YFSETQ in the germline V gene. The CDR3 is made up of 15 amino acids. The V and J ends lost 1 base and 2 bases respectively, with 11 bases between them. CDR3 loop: CASSLRGAVTDTQYF. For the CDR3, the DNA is TGCGCCAGCAGCTTGCGGGGGGCAGTCACAGATACGCAGTATTTT.

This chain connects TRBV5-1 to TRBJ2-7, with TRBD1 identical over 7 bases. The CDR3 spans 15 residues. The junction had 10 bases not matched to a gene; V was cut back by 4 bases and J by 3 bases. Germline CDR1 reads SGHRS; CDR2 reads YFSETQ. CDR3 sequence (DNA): TGCGCCAGCAGCCCGTCCCAGGCAGGGGGCTACGAGCAGTACTTC. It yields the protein CASSPSQAGGYEQYF.

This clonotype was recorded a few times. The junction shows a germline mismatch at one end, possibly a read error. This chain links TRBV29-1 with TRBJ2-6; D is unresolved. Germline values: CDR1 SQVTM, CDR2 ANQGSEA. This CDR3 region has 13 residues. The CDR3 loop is CSVEDKGANVLTF. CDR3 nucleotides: TGCAGCGTGGAAGATAAGGGGGCCAACGTCCTGACTTTC.

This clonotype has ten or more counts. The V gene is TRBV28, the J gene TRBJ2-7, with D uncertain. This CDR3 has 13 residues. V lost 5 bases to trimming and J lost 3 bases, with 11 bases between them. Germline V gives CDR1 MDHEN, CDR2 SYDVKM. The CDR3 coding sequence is TGTGCCAGCAGTACCCCCAGCGTCTACGAGCAGTACTTC. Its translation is CASSTPSVYEQYF.

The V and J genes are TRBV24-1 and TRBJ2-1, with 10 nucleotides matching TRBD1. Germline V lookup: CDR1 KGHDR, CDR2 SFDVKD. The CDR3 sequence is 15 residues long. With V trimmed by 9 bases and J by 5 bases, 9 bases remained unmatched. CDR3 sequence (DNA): TGTGCCACCCGAGCGACAGGGGGCCTGGACAATGAGCAGTTCTTC. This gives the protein CATRATGGLDNEQFF.

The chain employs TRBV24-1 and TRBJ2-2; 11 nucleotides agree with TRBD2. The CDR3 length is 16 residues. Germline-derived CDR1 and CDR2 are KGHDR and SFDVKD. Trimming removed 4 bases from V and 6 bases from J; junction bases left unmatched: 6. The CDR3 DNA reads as TGTGCCACCAGTGACACTCGACTAGCGGGACCCGGGGAGCTGTTTTTT. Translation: CATSDTRLAGPGELFF.

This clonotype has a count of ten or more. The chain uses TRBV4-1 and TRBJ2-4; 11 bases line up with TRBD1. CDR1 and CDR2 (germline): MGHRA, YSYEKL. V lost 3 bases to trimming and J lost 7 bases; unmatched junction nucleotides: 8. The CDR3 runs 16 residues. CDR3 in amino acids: CASSQAWGQGVNIQYF. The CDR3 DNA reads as TGCGCCAGCAGCCAGGCGTGGGGACAGGGGGTCAACATTCAGTACTTC.

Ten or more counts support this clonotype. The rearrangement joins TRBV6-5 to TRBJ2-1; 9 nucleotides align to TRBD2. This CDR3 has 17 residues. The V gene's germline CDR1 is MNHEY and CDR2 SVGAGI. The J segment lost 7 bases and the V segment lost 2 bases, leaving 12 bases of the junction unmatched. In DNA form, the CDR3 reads TGTGCCAGCAGTTACACCCGACTAGCGGCAAGCAGGAATGAGCAGTTCTTC. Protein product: CASSYTRLAASRNEQFF.

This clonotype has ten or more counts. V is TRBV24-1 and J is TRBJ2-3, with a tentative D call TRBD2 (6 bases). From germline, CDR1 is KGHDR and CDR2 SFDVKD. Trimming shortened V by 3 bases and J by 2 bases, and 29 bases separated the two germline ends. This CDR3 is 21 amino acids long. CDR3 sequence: CATSDPQGGLPGDRATDTQYF. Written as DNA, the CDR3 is TGTGCCACCAGTGATCCTCAGGGCGGCCTTCCGGGAGATCGGGCCACAGATACGCAGTATTTT.

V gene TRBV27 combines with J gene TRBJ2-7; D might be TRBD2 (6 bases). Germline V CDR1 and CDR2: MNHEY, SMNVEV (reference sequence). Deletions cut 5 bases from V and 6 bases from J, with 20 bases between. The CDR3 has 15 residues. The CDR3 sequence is CASSPLGGTRGEQYF. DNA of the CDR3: TGTGCCAGCAGTCCGCTGGGGGGAACACGTGGCGAGCAGTACTTC.

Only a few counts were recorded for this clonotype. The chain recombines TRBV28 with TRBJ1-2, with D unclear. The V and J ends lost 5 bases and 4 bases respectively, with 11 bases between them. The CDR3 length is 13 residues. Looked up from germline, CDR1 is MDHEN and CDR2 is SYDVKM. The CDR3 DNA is TGTGCCAGCAGTGCAGGTTCTACCTATGGCTACACCTTC. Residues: CASSAGSTYGYTF.

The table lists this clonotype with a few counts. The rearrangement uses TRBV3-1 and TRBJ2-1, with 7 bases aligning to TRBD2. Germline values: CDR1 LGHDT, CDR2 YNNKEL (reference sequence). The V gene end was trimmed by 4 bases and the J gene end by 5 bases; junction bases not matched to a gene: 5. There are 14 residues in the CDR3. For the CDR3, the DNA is TGTGCCAGCAGCCCTTTGAGCGGGAACAATGAGCAGTTCTTC. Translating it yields CASSPLSGNNEQFF.

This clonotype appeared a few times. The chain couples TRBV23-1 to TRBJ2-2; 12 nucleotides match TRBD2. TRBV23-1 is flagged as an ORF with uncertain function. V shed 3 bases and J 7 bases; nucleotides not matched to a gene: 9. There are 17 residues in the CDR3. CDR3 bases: TGCGCCAGCAGTCAGAATTCTAGCGGGAGGGCGGTCGGGGAGCTGTTTTTT. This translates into CASSQNSSGRAVGELFF.

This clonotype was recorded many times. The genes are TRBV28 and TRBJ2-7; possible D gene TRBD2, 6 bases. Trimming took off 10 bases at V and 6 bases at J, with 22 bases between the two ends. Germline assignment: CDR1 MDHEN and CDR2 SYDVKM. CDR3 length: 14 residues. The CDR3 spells CATRPMGGIGEQYF. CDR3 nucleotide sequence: TGTGCCACCCGGCCGATGGGGGGAATAGGCGAGCAGTACTTC.

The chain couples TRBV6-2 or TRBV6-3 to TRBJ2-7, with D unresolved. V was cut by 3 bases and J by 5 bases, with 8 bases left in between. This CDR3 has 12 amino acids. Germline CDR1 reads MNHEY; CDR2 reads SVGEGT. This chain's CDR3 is CASSYLGNEQYV. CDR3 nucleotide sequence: TGTGCCAGCAGTTATTTAGGGAACGAGCAGTACGTC.

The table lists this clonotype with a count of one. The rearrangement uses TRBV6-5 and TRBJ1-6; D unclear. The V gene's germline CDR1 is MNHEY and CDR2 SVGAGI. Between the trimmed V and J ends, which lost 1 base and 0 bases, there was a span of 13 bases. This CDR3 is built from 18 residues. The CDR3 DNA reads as TGTGCCAGCAGTTACTTGTTCGGTTTCAGCTCCTATAATTCACCCCTCCACTTT. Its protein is CASSYLFGFSSYNSPLHF.

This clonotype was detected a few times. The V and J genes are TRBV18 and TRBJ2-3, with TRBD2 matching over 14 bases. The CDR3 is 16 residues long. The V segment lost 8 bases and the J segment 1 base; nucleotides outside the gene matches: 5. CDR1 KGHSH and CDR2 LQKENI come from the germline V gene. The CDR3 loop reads CASRLAGGPGTDTQYF. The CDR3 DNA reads TGTGCCAGCAGACTAGCGGGAGGGCCCGGCACAGATACGCAGTATTTT.

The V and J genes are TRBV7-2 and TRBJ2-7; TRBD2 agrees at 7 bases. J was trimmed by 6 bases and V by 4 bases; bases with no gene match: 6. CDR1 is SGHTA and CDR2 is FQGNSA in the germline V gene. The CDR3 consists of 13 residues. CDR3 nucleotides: TGTGCCAGCAGCTCCGGACTAGTCCCCGAGCAGTACTTC. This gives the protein CASSSGLVPEQYF.

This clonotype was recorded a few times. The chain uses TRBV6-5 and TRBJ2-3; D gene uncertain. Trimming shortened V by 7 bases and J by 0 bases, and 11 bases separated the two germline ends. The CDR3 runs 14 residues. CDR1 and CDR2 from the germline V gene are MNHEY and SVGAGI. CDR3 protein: CASTVSYSTDTQYF. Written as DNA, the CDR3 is TGTGCCAGCACCGTTTCGTATAGCACAGATACGCAGTATTTT.